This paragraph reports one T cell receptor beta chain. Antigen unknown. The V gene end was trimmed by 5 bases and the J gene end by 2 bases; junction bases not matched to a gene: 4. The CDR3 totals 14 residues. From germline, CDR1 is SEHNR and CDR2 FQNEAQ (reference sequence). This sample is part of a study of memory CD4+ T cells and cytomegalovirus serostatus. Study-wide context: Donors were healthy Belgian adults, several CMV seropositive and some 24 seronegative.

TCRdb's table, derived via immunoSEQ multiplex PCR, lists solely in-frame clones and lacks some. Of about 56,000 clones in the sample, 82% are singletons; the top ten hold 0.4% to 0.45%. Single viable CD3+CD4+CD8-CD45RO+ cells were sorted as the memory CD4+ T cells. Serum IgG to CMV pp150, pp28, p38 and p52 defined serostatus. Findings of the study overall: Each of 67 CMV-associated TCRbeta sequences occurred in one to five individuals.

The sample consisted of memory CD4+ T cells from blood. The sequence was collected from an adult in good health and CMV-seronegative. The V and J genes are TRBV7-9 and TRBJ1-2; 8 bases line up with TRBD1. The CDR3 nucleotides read TGTGCCAGCAGCGGACAGGGATTGAACTATGGCTACACCTTC. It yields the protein CASSGQGLNYGYTF. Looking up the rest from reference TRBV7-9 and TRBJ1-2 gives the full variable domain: DTGVSQNPRHKITKRGQNVTFRCDPISEHNRLYWYRQTLGQGPEFLTYFQNEAQLEKSRLLSDRFSAERPKGSFSTLEIQRTEQGDSAMYLCASSGQGLNYGYTFGSGTRLTVV.